These 20 T cell receptor beta chains originate from one sample sequenced in a study of CD8 T cells in Susac syndrome. With random hexamers, roughly 0.45 to 1 ug RNA was reverse transcribed. TCRdb analysed the immunoSEQ multiplex PCR reads with MiXCR anew, one entry per CDR3 protein. The table shows 200,000 to 300,000 distinct CDR3 sequences, with roughly 95% occurring only once. The specimen was CD4+ T cells from PBMCs. Source of these receptors: a human donor with Susac syndrome.

This clonotype was picked up one time. J is TRBJ2-6 and V is TRBV27, with D possibly matching TRBD1 (5 bases). This CDR3 spans 16 amino acids. Germline V gene data show CDR1 as MNHEY and CDR2 as SMNVEV (reference sequence). V was clipped by 6 bases and J by 0 bases, with 12 bases between them. The CDR3 is CASRDKRSSGANVLTF. The DNA for the CDR3 is TGTGCCAGCAGGGACAAACGTAGCTCTGGGGCCAACGTCCTGACTTTC. Full variable domain (outside the CDR3, taken from reference TRBV27 and TRBJ2-6): EAQVTQNPRYLITVTGKKLTVTCSQNMNHEYMSWYRQDPGLGLRQIYYSMNVEVTDKGDVPEGYKVSRKEKRNFPLILESPSPNQTSLYFCASRDKRSSGANVLTFGAGSRLTVL.

The rearrangement uses TRBV9 and TRBJ2-7; 10 bases match TRBD2. J was trimmed by 0 bases and V by 5 bases; bases with no gene match: 14. The CDR3 runs to 18 residues. Per the germline V gene, CDR1 is SGDLS and CDR2 is YYNGEE. The CDR3 DNA sequence: TGTGCCAGCAGACTGGGACTAGCGAGCCAAATCTTCTCCTACGAGCAGTACTTC. Translated, it gives CASRLGLASQIFSYEQYF.

The rearrangement uses TRBV12-3 or TRBV12-4 and TRBJ2-1; no definite D call. This CDR3 is 13 amino acids long. V was cut by 10 bases and J by 0 bases, with 10 bases left in between. The CDR3 nucleotides read TGTGCCACCCGGGCGAGCTCCTACAATGAGCAGTTCTTC. Amino acids: CATRASSYNEQFF.

This chain links TRBV29-1 with TRBJ2-3; a possible D gene is TRBD2 (6 bases). The CDR3 has 14 residues. Germline V lookup: CDR1 SQVTM, CDR2 ANQGSEA. Between the trimmed V and J ends, which lost 5 bases and 2 bases, there was a span of 14 bases. The CDR3 region has the DNA TGCAGCGTTCGAGTAGCGGCAAACACAGATACGCAGTATTTT. Encoded protein: CSVRVAANTDTQYF.

This clonotype has more than one count but fewer than ten. The chain combines TRBV5-4 with TRBJ2-3, with a possible D match to TRBD1 (7 bases). Germline CDR1 is SGHNT and CDR2 is YYREEE (reference sequence). The CDR3 extends over 15 amino acids. V lost 0 bases and J lost 1, with 9 bases in between. CDR3 bases: TGTGCCAGCAGCTTGGCAGGGGGGCGCACAGATACGCAGTATTTT. It encodes CASSLAGGRTDTQYF.

This chain connects TRBV7-9 to TRBJ2-5; D is uncertain. The V and J ends lost 7 bases and 5 bases respectively, with 14 bases between them. The CDR3 has 13 residues. Per the germline V gene, CDR1 is SEHNR and CDR2 is FQNEAQ (reference sequence). CDR3 nucleotides: TGTGCCAGCATCCTCGACCCAGAGGAGACCCAGTACTTC. It codes for CASILDPEETQYF.

V usage is TRBV21-1 and J usage is TRBJ1-1; the D segment call TRBD1 is taken from the table without a DNA check. TRBV21-1 is recorded as a pseudogene. CDR3 length equals 16 residues. CDR3 DNA sequence: TGTGCCAGCAGCAACCCTCAGGGACGGACGAACACTGAAGCTTTCTTT. Translation: CASSNPQGRTNTEAFF.

This clonotype came up a few times. V and J are TRBV3-1 and TRBJ1-1; a weak D match, TRBD1 (5 bases). The CDR3 contains 14 residues. In germline, CDR1 is LGHDT, CDR2 YNNKEL (reference sequence). V lost 1 base and J 5 bases, leaving 11 bases between the germline ends. CDR3 nucleotide sequence: TGTGCCAGCAGCCAAGCTACAGGAGGGACTGAAGCTTTCTTT. It encodes CASSQATGGTEAFF.

The V and J genes are TRBV20-1 and TRBJ1-2; D is undetermined. The CDR3 length is 11 residues. The V and J ends lost 3 bases and 4 bases respectively, with 6 bases between them. The germline gives CDR1 DFQATT, CDR2 SNEGSKA (reference sequence). The CDR3, as DNA: TGCAGTGCTAGTCACCGCTATGGCTACACCTTC. Protein sequence: CSASHRYGYTF.

CDR3 bases: TGTGCCAGCAGCCCGAGACTAGTCCCCGGGGAGCTGTTTTTT. Translating gives CASSPRLVPGELFF. This chain uses TRBV9 with TRBJ2-2; TRBD2 is a possible D gene (6 bases). The CDR3 contains 14 residues. CDR1 is SGDLS, CDR2 YYNGEE, per germline. The ends were cut back, 4 bases at V and 6 bases at J, with 13 bases in the middle.

This clonotype was observed a single time. The chain employs TRBV7-9 and TRBJ1-5, with D perhaps matching TRBD1 (5 bases). CDR3 length equals 14 residues. The germline V gene encodes CDR1 SEHNR and CDR2 FQNEAQ (reference sequence). V lost 1 base and J lost 3, with 7 bases in between. The CDR3 sequence: CASSLDRSNQPQHF. CDR3 DNA sequence: TGTGCCAGCAGCTTAGACAGGTCCAATCAGCCCCAGCATTTT.

The V gene is TRBV6-6, the J gene TRBJ2-3; 7 bases align to TRBD2. The germline CDR1 and CDR2 sequences are MNHNY and SVGAGI (reference sequence). V was pared by 0 bases and J by 0 bases, with 3 bases of the junction left unmatched. The CDR3 consists of 16 residues. The CDR3 region is CASSYSASGSTDTQYF. CDR3 nucleotides: TGTGCCAGCAGTTACTCAGCTAGCGGTAGCACAGATACGCAGTATTTT.

CDR3 protein: CSGRGANRSSGANVLTF. CDR3 coding DNA: TGCAGCGGCAGAGGAGCAAACAGAAGCTCTGGGGCCAACGTCCTGACTTTC. The rearrangement joins TRBV29-1 to TRBJ2-6, with D hard to call. There are 17 residues in the CDR3. V was clipped by 7 bases and J by 0 bases, with 19 bases between them. Per the germline V gene, CDR1 is SQVTM and CDR2 is ANQGSEA.

The rearrangement uses TRBV30 and TRBJ1-2; a possible D gene is TRBD1 (6 bases). From germline, CDR1 is GTSNPN and CDR2 SVGIG (reference sequence). The CDR3 length is 13 residues. V lost 2 bases, J lost 5 bases, and 12 bases lay in between. The CDR3 DNA sequence: TGTGCCTGGAGTCAGGGGAAGGTATATGGCTACACCTTC. It translates to CAWSQGKVYGYTF.

CDR3 coding DNA: TGTGCCAGCAACCGGGACAGTAACTATGGCTACACCTTC. Its protein product is CASNRDSNYGYTF. The V gene is TRBV9, the J gene TRBJ1-2; 7 bases are a match to TRBD1. Losses at the gene ends were 6 bases for V and 1 base for J; bases not matched to a gene: 3. CDR3 size: 13 residues. Germline-derived CDR1 and CDR2 are SGDLS and YYNGEE.

V and J are TRBV18 and TRBJ2-7, with D possibly TRBD1 on 5 matching bases. There are 15 residues in the CDR3. CDR1 KGHSH and CDR2 LQKENI come from the germline V gene. V was clipped by 0 bases and J by 3 bases, with 12 bases between them. CDR3 loop: CASSPPGIGDYEQYF. As DNA, the CDR3 is TGTGCCAGCTCACCACCGGGGATAGGGGACTACGAGCAGTACTTC.

This chain links TRBV29-1 with TRBJ1-5, with D uncertain. From germline, CDR1 is SQVTM and CDR2 ANQGSEA. The CDR3 sequence is 13 residues long. V was trimmed by 6 bases and J by 2 bases, leaving 11 bases between them. The CDR3 spells CSVSRGGNQPQHF. In DNA, the CDR3 is TGCAGCGTCTCTCGGGGTGGCAATCAGCCCCAGCATTTT.

The rearrangement links TRBV19 to TRBJ1-2; D gene ambiguous. Germline CDR1 is LNHDA and CDR2 is SQIVND (reference sequence). Trimming shortened V by 7 bases and J by 2 bases, and 11 bases separated the two germline ends. The length of the CDR3 is 13 residues. Here the CDR3 DNA reads TGTGCCAGTACCCAACGGGGAAACTATGGCTACACCTTC. This codes for CASTQRGNYGYTF.

In its sample, this clonotype was seen a few times. The CDR3 reads CASSLPQETQYF. DNA of the CDR3: TGTGCCAGCAGTTTACCCCAAGAGACCCAGTACTTC. This chain links TRBV28 with TRBJ2-5; D unresolved. The CDR3 sequence is 12 residues long. The V end was cut by 2 bases, the J end by 1 base, with 2 bases between. The germline CDR1 and CDR2 sequences are MDHEN and SYDVKM.

This chain uses TRBV30 with TRBJ2-5, with unresolved D. Germline V gene lookup returns CDR1 GTSNPN and CDR2 SVGIG (reference sequence). The V end lost 5 bases, the J end lost 2 bases, and 9 bases lay between the germline ends. This CDR3 region has 12 residues. The CDR3 loop is CAWSENQETQYF. In DNA, the CDR3 is TGTGCCTGGTCCGAAAATCAAGAGACCCAGTACTTC.